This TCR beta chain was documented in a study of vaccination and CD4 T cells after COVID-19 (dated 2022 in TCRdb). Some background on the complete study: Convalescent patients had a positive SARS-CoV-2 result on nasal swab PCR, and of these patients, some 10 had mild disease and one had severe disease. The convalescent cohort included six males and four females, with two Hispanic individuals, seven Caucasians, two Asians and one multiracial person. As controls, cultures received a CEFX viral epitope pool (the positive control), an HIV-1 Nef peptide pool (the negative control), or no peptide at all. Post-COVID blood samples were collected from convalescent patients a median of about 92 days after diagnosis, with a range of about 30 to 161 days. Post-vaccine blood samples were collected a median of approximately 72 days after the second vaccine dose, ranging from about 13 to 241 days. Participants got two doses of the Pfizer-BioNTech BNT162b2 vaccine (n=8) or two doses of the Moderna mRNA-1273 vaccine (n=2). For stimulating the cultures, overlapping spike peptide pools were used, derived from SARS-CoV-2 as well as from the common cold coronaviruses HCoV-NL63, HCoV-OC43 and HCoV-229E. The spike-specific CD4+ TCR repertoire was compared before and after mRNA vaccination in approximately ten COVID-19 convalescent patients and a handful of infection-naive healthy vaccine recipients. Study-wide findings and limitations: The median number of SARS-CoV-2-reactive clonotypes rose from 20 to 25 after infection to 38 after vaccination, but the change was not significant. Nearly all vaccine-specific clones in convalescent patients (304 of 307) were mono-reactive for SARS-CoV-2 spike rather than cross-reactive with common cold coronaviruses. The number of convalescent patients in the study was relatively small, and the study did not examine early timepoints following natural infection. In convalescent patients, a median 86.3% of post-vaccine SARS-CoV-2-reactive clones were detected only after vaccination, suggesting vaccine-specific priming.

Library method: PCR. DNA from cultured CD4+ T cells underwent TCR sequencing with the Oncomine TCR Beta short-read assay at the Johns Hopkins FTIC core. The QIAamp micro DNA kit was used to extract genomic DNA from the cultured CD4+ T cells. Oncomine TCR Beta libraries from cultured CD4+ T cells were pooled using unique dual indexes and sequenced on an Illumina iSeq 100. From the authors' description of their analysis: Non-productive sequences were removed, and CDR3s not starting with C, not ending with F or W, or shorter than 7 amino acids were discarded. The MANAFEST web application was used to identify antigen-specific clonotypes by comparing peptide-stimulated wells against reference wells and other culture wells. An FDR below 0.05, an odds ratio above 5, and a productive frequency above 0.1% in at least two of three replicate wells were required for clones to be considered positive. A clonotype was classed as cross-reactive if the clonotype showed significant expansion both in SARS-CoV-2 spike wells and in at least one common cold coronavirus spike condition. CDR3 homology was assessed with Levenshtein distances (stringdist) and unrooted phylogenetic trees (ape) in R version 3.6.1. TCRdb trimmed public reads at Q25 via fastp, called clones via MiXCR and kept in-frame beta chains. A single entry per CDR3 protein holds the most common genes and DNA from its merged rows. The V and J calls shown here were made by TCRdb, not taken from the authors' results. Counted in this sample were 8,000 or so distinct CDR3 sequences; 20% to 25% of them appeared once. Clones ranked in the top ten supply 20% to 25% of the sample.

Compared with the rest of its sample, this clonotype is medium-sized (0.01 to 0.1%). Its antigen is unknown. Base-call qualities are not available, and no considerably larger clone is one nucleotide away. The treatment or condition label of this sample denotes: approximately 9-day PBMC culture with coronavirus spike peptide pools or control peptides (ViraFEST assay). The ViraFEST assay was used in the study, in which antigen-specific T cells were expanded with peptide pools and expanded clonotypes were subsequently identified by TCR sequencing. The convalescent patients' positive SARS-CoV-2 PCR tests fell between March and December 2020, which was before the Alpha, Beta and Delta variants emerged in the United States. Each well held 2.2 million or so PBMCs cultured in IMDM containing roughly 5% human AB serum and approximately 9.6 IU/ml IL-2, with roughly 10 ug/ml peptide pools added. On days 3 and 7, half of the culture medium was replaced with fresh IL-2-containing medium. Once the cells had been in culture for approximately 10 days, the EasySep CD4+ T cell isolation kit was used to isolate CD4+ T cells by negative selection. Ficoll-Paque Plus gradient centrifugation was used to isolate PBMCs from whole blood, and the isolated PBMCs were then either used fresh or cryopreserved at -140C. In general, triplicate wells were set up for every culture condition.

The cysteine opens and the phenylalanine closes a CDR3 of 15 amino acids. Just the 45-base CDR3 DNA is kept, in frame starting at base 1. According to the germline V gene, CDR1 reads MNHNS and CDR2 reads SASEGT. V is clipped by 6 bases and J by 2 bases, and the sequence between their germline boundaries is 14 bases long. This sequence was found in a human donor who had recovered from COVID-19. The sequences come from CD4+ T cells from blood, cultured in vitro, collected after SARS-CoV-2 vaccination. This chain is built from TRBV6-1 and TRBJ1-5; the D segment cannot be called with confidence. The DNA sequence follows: TGTGCCAGCAGCATAGGGTGGTTGGGCAATCAGCCCCAGCATTTT. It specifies CASSIGWLGNQPQHF.